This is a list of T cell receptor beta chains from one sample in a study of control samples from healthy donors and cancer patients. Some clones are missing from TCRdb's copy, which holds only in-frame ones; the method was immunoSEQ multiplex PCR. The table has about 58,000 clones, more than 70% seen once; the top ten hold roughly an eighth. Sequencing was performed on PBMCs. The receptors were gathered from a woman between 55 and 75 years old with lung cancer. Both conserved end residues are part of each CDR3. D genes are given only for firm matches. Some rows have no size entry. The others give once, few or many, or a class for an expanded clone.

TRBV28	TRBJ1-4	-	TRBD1	TGTGCCAGCAGTCTCGCGTTGACAGGGGCAAATGAAAAACTGTTTTTT	CASSLALTGANEKLFF
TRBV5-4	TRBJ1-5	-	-	TGTGCCAGCAGCTTTGAACCGGGCCCTGATCAGCCCCAGCATTTT	CASSFEPGPDQPQHF
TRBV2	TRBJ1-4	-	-	TGTGCCAGCGGCGAGGGGATTCGGAATGAAAAACTGTTTTTT	CASGEGIRNEKLFF
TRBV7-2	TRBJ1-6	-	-	TGTGCCAGCAGCTTGGGGGTGGAATCACCCCTCCACTTT	CASSLGVESPLHF
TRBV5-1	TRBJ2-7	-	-	TGCGCCAGCAGCTTGGTGGGTCAAGGATCCTACGAGCAGTACTTC	CASSLVGQGSYEQYF
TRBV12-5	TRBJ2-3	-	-	TGTGCTAGTGGCGACGGTACGCAGTATTTT	CASGDGTQYF
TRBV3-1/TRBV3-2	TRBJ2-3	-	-	TGTGCCAGCAGCCAAAATTCCGTTGGCACAGATACGCAGTATTTT	CASSQNSVGTDTQYF
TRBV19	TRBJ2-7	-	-	TGTGCCAGTAGTCCCGGGGCAGGGCGCTCCTACGAGCAGTACTTC	CASSPGAGRSYEQYF
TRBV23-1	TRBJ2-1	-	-	TGCGCCAGCAGTCATTTCTCCAGCTGTTATCTGGTACTGAACAATGAGCAGTTCTTC	CASSHFSSCYLVLNNEQFF
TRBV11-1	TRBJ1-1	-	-	TGTGCCAGCAGCTGGCAACAGGGGAACACTGAAGCTTTCTTT	CASSWQQGNTEAFF
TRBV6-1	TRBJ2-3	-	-	TGTGCCAGCAGTGGACTCCTTCTCGGGGCAGAAAGCGTAGATACGCAGTATTTT	CASSGLLLGAESVDTQYF
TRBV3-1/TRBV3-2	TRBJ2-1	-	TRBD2	TGTGCCAGCAGCCTCCGAGGCGGGAGGAACAATGAGCAGTTCTTC	CASSLRGGRNNEQFF
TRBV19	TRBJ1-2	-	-	TGTGCCAGTAGTATCCAGGGGAATGCCTACACCTTC	CASSIQGNAYTF
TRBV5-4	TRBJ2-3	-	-	TGTGCCAGCAGCTTGCGTGCCGGCACAGATACGCAGTATTTT	CASSLRAGTDTQYF
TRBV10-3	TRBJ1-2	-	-	TGTGCCATCAGTGAGTCTAGCACCTACTATGGCTACACCTTC	CAISESSTYYGYTF
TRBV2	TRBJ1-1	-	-	TGTGCCAGCAGGATAGGGACTTACACTGAAGCTTTCTTT	CASRIGTYTEAFF
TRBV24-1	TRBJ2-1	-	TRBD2	TGTGCCACCAGTGATCCAGAGCTAGCGGGGAATGAGCAGTTCTTC	CATSDPELAGNEQFF
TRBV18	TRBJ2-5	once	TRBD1	TGTGCCAGCTCACCCGACAGGGTCCAAGAGACCCAGTACTTC	CASSPDRVQETQYF
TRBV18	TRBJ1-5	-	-	TGTGCCAGCTCAGGGGGAGTTGGAAGCAATCAGCCCCAGCATTTT	CASSGGVGSNQPQHF
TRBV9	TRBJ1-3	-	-	TGTGCCAGCAGCGTAGGAGGCAGGGCGGCTGGAAACACCATATATTTT	CASSVGGRAAGNTIYF
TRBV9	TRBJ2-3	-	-	TGTGCCAGCAGCGTAGGGAGGGTCACAGATACGCAGTATTTT	CASSVGRVTDTQYF
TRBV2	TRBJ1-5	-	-	TGTGCCAGCAGAGCGGACGGGAGCAATCAGCCCCAGCATTTT	CASRADGSNQPQHF
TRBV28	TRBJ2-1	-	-	TGTGCCAGCAGTTCGACCCGGAAACCCGAGCAGTTCTTC	CASSSTRKPEQFF
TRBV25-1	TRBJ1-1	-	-	TGTGCCAGCAGTGAGGGGAAAGTCACTGAAGCTTTCTTT	CASSEGKVTEAFF
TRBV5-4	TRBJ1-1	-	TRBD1	TGTGCCAGCAGCTTGGGGACAGGGGTGTGGGGGAACACTGAAGCTTTCTTT	CASSLGTGVWGNTEAFF
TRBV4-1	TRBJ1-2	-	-	TGCGCCAGCAGCCAGAGGCGGGACGCTAACTATGGCTACACCTTC	CASSQRRDANYGYTF
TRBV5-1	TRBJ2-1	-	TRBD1	TGCGCCAGCAGCTTTACAGGGGATGGATACAATGAGCAGTTCTTC	CASSFTGDGYNEQFF
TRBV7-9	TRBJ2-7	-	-	TGTGCCAGCAGCTTAGAGACGGGAAAGCAGTACTTC	CASSLETGKQYF
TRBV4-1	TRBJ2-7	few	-	TGCGCCAGCAGCCAAGGGACGTTGACCTACGAGCAGTACTTC	CASSQGTLTYEQYF
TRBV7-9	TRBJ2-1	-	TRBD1	TGTGCCAGCAGCTTCATCCAGGGGGCTCAGGATGAGCAGTTCTTC	CASSFIQGAQDEQFF
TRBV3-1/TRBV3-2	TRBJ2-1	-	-	TGTGCCAGCAGCCAAGAGGGGCTAGCTGACTACAATGAGCAGTTCTTC	CASSQEGLADYNEQFF
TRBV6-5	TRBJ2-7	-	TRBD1	TGTGCCAGCAGAATCGGACAGGTTGTGCCCTACGAGCAGTACTTC	CASRIGQVVPYEQYF
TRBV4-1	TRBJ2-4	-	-	TGCGCCAGCAGCCAACCCGGAGGAGGGGGCCAGGCCAAAAACATTCAGTACTTC	CASSQPGGGGQAKNIQYF